These 6 T cell receptor beta chains share one sample of origin, sequenced in a study of cytomegalovirus exposure and HLA in healthy donors. The PCR was carried out with 60 Vbeta primers and 13 Jbeta primers. Assay: immunoSEQ multiplex PCR; the TCRdb copy retains only in-frame clones and omits some. The table has roughly 150,000 clones, roughly 78% seen once. Sample: PBMCs. These receptor sequences come from a man aged 35-49 years in good health and CMV-seropositive.

The rearrangement links TRBV30 to TRBJ1-3; D is ambiguous. CDR1 is GTSNPN, CDR2 SVGIG, per germline (reference sequence). Trimming pared 7 bases from V and 0 bases from J, leaving 10 bases between. The CDR3 spans 13 residues. CDR3 sequence reads: CAFGFGSGNTIYF. In DNA form, the CDR3 reads TGTGCCTTCGGGTTCGGCTCTGGAAACACCATATATTTT.

The V call is TRBV21-1, the J call TRBJ2-7; TRBD2, the D gene given by the table, was not confirmed from the DNA. TRBV21-1 is a recognized pseudogene. The CDR3 consists of 14 residues. CDR3 in DNA: TGTGCCAGCAGGAGTTTCGGGAGGGCCCACGAGCAGTACTTC. Translating it yields CASRSFGRAHEQYF.

The chain has TRBV18 and TRBJ1-3; no reliable D call. V lost 2 bases to trimming and J lost 1 base, with 9 bases between them. This CDR3 comprises 15 residues. Per the germline V gene, CDR1 is KGHSH and CDR2 is LQKENI. CDR3 amino acids: CASSPGEGSGNTIYF. The CDR3 bases are TGTGCCAGCTCACCAGGAGAGGGTTCTGGAAACACCATATATTTT.

The chain is built from TRBV5-4 and TRBJ2-7; 9 bases map to TRBD2. The CDR3 is 15 residues long. V gave up 2 bases and J gave up 6 bases; unmatched junction bases: 9. The germline CDR1 and CDR2 sequences are SGHNT and YYREEE (reference sequence). CDR3 residues: CASSFSGRSLLEQYF. Here the CDR3 DNA reads TGTGCCAGCAGCTTTAGCGGGAGATCCCTCCTCGAGCAGTACTTC.

This chain joins TRBV4-1 and TRBJ1-2; 9 nucleotides agree with TRBD1. The CDR3 contains 15 residues. V was clipped by 1 base and J by 8 bases; unmatched bases: 8. Per germline, CDR1 MGHRA and CDR2 YSYEKL. The CDR3 bases are TGCGCCAGCAGCCAAGGGGTTAGACAGGGGGGCGGCTACACCTTC. This translates into CASSQGVRQGGGYTF.

V is TRBV10-3 and J is TRBJ1-1, with D maybe TRBD1 (6 bases). CDR1 is ENHRY, CDR2 SYGVKD, per germline. CDR3 length: 15 amino acids. Trimming cost V 4 bases and J 6 bases, with 18 bases left between them. CDR3 in amino acids: CAISGSPGAGSEAFF. In DNA, the CDR3 is TGTGCCATCAGTGGATCACCAGGGGCAGGCTCTGAAGCTTTCTTT.